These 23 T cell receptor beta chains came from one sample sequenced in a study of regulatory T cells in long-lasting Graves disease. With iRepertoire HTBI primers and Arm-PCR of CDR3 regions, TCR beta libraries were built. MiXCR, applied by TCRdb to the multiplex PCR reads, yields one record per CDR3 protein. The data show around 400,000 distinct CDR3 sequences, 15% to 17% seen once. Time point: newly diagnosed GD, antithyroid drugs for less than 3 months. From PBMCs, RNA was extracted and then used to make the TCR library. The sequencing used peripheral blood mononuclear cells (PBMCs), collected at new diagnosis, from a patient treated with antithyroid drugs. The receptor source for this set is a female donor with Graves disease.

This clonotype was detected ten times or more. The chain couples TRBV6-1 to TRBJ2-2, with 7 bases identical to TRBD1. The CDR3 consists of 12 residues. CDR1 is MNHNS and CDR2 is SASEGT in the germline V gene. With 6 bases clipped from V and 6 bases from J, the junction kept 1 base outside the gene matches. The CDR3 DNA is TGTGCCAGCAGACAGGGGTCCGGGGAGCTGTTTTTT. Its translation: CASRQGSGELFF.

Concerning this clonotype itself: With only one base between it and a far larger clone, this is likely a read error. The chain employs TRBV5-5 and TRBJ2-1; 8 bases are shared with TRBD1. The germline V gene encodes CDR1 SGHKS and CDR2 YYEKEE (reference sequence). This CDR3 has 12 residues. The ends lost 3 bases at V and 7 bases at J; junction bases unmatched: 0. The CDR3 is CASSWTGNEQFF. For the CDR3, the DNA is TGTGCCAGCAGCTGGACAGGGAATGAGCAGTTCTTC.

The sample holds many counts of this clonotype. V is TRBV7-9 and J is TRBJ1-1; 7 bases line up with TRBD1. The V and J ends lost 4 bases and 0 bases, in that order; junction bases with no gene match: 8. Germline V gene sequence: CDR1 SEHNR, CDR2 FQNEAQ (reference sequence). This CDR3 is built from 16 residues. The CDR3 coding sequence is TGTGCCAGCAGCTCGACAGGGCCCCTTATGAACACTGAAGCTTTCTTT. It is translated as CASSSTGPLMNTEAFF. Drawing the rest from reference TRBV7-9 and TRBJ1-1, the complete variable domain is DTGVSQNPRHKITKRGQNVTFRCDPISEHNRLYWYRQTLGQGPEFLTYFQNEAQLEKSRLLSDRFSAERPKGSFSTLEIQRTEQGDSAMYLCASSSTGPLMNTEAFFGQGTRLTVV.

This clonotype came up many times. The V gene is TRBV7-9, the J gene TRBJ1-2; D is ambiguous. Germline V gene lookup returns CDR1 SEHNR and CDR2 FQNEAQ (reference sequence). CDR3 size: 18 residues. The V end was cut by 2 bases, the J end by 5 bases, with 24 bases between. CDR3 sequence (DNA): TGTGCCAGCAGCTTATCGGGCTCCGGGGTCCGCGCTAGTTATGGCTACACCTTC. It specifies CASSLSGSGVRASYGYTF.

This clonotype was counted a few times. The chain's CDR3 is CATSDTGLAGWYNEQFF. In DNA form, the CDR3 reads TGTGCCACCAGTGATACTGGACTAGCGGGATGGTACAATGAGCAGTTCTTC. The gene calls are TRBV24-1 and TRBJ2-1; TRBD2 matches at 12 bases. In germline, CDR1 is KGHDR, CDR2 SFDVKD. CDR3 size: 17 residues. The V segment lost 3 bases and the J segment 4 bases; nucleotides outside the gene matches: 6.

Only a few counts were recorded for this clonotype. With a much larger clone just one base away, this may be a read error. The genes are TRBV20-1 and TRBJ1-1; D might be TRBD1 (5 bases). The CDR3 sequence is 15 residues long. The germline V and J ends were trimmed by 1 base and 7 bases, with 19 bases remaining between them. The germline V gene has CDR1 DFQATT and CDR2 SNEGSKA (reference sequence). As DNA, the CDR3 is TGCAGTGCTAGAGGCGGGGGGTACGTGAGGGGTGAAGCTTTCTTT. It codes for CSARGGGYVRGEAFF.

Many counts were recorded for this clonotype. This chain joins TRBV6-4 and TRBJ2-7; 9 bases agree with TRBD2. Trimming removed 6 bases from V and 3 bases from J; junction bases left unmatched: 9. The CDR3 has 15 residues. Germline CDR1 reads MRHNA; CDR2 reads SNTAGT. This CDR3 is CASSSPLAGSYEQYF. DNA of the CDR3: TGTGCCAGCAGCTCCCCCCTAGCGGGGAGCTACGAGCAGTACTTC.

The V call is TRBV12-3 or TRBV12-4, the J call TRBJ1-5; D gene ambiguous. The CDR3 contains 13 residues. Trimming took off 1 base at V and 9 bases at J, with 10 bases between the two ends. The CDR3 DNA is TGTGCCAGCAGTTTAGTTGGGGATGGGCCCCAGCATTTT. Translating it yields CASSLVGDGPQHF.

CDR3 bases: TGTGCCAGCAGAAGACAGGGATCTAGTGGCCTATCCGGCACAGATACGCAGTATTTT. Amino acid sequence: CASRRQGSSGLSGTDTQYF. The chain employs TRBV25-1 and TRBJ2-3; TRBD1 aligns across 7 bases. With 6 bases clipped from V and 1 base from J, the junction kept 19 bases outside the gene matches. There are 19 residues in the CDR3. The germline CDR1 and CDR2 sequences are MGHDK and SYGVNS.

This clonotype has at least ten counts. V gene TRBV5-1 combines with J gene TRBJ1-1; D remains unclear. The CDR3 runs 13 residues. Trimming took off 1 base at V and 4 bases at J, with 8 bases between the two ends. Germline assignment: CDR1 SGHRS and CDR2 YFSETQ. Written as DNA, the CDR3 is TGCGCCAGCAGCTTGAGGTACCCCACTGAAGCTTTCTTT. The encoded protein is CASSLRYPTEAFF.

CDR3 sequence: CASSQEGVEFTDTQYF. The CDR3 DNA is TGTGCCAGCAGCCAAGAAGGAGTAGAGTTCACAGATACGCAGTATTTT. V is TRBV3-1 and J is TRBJ2-3; D is uncertain. This CDR3 has 16 residues. The germline V gene has CDR1 LGHDT and CDR2 YNNKEL (reference sequence). V lost 0 bases to trimming and J lost 2 bases, with 12 bases between them.

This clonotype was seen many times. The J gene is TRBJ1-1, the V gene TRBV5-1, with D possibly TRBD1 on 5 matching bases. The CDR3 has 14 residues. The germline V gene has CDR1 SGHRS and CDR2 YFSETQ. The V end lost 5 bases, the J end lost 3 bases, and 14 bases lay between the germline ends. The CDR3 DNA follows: TGCGCCAGCAGTTATGACGACAGACACACTGAAGCTTTCTTT. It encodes CASSYDDRHTEAFF.

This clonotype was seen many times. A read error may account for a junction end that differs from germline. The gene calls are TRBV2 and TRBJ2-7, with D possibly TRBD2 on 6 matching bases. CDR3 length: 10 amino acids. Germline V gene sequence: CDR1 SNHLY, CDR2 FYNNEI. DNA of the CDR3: TGTGCCTGCAGTGGCGGGATGCCGTACTTC. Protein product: CACSGGMPYF.

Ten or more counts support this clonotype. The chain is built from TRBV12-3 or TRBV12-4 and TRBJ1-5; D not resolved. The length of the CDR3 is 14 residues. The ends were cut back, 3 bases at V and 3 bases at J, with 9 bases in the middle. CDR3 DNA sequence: TGTGCCAGCAGTTTCAAGGAAGTCAATCAGCCCCAGCATTTT. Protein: CASSFKEVNQPQHF.

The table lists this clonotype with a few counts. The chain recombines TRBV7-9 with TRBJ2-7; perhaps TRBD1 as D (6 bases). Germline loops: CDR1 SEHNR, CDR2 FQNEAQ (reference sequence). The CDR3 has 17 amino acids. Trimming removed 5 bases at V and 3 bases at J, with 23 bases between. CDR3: CASSLPVQGVTHYEQYF. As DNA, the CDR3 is TGTGCCAGCAGCCTTCCCGTACAGGGCGTCACCCACTACGAGCAGTACTTC.

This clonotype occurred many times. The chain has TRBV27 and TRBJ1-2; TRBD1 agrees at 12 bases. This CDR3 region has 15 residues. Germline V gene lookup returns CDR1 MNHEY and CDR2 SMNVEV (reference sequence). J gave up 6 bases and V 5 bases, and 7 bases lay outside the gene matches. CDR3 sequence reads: CASSPRDRGLDGYTF. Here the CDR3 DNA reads TGTGCCAGCAGTCCAAGGGACAGGGGGCTAGATGGCTACACCTTC.

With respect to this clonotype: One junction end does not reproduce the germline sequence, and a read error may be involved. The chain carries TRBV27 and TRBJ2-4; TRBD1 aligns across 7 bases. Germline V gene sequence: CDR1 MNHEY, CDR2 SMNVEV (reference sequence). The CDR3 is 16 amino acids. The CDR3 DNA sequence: TGTTCCAGCAGTTTAAGGGGGCCCGGGGTCAAAAACATTCAGTACTTC. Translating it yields CSSSLRGPGVKNIQYF.

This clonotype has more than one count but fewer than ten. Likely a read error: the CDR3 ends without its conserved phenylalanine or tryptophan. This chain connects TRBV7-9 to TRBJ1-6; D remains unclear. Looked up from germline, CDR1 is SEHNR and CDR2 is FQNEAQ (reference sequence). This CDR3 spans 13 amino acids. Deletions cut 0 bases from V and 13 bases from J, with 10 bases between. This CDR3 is CASSLARLDPLHS. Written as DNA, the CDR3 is TGTGCCAGCAGCTTAGCCAGGCTCGATCCCCTCCACTCT.

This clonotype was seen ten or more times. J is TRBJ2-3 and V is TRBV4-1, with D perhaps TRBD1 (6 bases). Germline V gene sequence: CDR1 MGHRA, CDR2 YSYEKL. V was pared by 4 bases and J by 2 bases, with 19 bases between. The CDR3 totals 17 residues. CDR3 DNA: TGCGCCAGCAGCCCCCTCTCCCGACAGGCTTTCACAGATACGCAGTATTTT. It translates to CASSPLSRQAFTDTQYF.

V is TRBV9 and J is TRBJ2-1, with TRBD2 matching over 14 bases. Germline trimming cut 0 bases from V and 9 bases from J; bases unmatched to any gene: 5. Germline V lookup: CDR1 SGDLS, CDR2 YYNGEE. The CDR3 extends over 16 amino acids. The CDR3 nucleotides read TGTGCCAGCAGCGTAGCTACAGGACTAGCGGGGGGTGAGCAGTTCTTC. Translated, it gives CASSVATGLAGGEQFF.

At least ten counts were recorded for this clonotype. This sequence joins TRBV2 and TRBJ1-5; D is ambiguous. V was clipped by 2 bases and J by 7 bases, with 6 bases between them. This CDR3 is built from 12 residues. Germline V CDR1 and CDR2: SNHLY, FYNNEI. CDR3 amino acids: CASSERAQPQHF. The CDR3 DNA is TGTGCCAGCAGTGAACGTGCCCAGCCCCAGCATTTT.

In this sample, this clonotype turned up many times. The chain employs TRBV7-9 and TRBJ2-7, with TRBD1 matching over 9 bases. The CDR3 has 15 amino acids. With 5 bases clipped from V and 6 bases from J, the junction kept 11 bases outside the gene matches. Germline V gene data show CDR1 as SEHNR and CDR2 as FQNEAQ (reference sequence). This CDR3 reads CASSGRTGAGFEQYF. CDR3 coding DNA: TGTGCCAGCAGCGGACGGACAGGGGCAGGGTTCGAGCAGTACTTC.

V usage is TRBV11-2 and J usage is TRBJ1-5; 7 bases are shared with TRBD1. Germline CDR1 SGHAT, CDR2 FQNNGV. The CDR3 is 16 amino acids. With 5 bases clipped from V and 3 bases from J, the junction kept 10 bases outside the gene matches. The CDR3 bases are TGTGCCAGCAGCCAAGAGGGGGCAGGGAACAATCAGCCCCAGCATTTT. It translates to CASSQEGAGNNQPQHF.